This record looks at one T cell receptor beta chain sequence and its context. The sample belongs to a study of blood T cell repertoires in COVID-19. Study information: The United States, Italy and Spain supplied acute and convalescent COVID-19 samples.

Original analysis: Amplifying reference gene primers gave estimates of nucleated cell counts. Measured with immunoSEQ multiplex PCR; TCRdb has only the in-frame clones, and not every one. V and J calls and clone size are copied from that table; D and trimming were computed from the DNA. This sample carries 63,000 or so clones, about 86% of them seen once, and the ten largest clones take 9.5% to 15%. Trimming took off 7 bases at V and 10 bases at J, with 13 bases between the two ends. Germline values: CDR1 MNHEY, CDR2 SVGAGI. The CDR3 has 12 residues. This receptor was identified in a human donor in a cohort sampled during active COVID-19. This chain connects TRBV6-5 to TRBJ2-2; tentatively, D is TRBD2 (5 bases). The sequenced material came from peripheral blood. The CDR3 loop is CASTTNGVELFF. As DNA, the CDR3 is TGTGCCAGCACAACCAACGGGGTGGAGCTGTTTTTT.